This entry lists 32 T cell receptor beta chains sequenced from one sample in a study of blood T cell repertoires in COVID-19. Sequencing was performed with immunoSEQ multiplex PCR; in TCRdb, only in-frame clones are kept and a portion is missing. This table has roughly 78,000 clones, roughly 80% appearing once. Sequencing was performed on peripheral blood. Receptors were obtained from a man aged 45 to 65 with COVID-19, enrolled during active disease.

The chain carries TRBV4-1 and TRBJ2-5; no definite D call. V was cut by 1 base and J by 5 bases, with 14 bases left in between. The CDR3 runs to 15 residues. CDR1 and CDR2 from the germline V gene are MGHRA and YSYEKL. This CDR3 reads CASSQGRLAQETQYF. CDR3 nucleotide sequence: TGCGCCAGCAGCCAAGGGAGACTTGCTCAGGAGACCCAGTACTTC.

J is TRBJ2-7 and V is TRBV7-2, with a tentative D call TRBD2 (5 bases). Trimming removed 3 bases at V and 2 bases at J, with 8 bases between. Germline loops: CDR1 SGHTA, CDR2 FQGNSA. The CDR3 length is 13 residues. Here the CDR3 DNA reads TGTGCCAGCAGCTTCGGGAAAACCTACGAGCAGTACTTC. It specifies CASSFGKTYEQYF.

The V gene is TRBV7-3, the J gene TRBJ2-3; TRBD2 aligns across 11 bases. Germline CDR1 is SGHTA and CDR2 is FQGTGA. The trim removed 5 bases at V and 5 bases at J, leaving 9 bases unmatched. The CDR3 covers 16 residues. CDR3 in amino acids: CASSIGPSGRIDTQYF. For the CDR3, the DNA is TGTGCCAGCAGCATAGGTCCTAGCGGGAGGATAGATACGCAGTATTTT.

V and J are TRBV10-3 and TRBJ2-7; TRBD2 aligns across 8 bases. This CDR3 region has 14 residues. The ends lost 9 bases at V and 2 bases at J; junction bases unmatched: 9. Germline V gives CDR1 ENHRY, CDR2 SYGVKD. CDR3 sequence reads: CAMAGGNDAYEQYF. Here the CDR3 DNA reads TGTGCCATGGCGGGGGGAAACGACGCCTACGAGCAGTACTTC.

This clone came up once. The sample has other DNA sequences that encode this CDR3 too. CDR3 protein: CASSADRGQAFF. CDR3 coding DNA: TGTGCCAGCAGCGCCGACAGGGGCCAAGCTTTCTTT. The genes are TRBV9 and TRBJ1-1, with 8 positions matching TRBD1. The germline gives CDR1 SGDLS, CDR2 YYNGEE. Unmatched junction bases numbered 4, after V lost 3 bases and J lost 9 bases. The CDR3 extends over 12 amino acids.

CDR3 region: CATSSTVAGANVLTF. Written as DNA, the CDR3 is TGTGCCACCAGCAGTACAGTGGCTGGGGCCAACGTCCTGACTTTC. The V gene is TRBV15, the J gene TRBJ2-6; no firm D call. Germline V CDR1 and CDR2: LNHNV, YYDKDF (reference sequence). V was clipped by 3 bases and J by 2 bases, with 8 bases between them. This CDR3 comprises 15 residues.

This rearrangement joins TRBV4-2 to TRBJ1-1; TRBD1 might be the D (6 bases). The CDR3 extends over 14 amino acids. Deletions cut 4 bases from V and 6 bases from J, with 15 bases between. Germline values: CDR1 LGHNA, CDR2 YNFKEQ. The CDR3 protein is CASSPGEGVPEAFF. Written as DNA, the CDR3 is TGTGCCAGCAGCCCTGGGGAGGGGGTGCCTGAAGCTTTCTTT.

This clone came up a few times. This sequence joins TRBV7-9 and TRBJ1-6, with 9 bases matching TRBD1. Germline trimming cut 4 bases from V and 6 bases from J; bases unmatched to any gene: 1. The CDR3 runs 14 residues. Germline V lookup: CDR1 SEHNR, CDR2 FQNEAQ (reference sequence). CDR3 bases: TGTGCCAGCAGCTCGGGACAGGGTAATTCACCCCTCCACTTT. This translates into CASSSGQGNSPLHF. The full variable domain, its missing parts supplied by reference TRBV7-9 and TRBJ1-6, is DTGVSQNPRHKITKRGQNVTFRCDPISEHNRLYWYRQTLGQGPEFLTYFQNEAQLEKSRLLSDRFSAERPKGSFSTLEIQRTEQGDSAMYLCASSSGQGNSPLHFGNGTRLTVT.

The chain's CDR3 is CASSLGPRLVGNEKLFF. The CDR3 nucleotides read TGTGCCAGCAGTTTAGGCCCCCGACTTGTAGGAAATGAAAAACTGTTTTTT. J is TRBJ1-4 and V is TRBV28, with no clear D. Germline V gene lookup returns CDR1 MDHEN and CDR2 SYDVKM. V dropped 2 bases and J dropped 5 bases, with 18 bases sitting between them. The CDR3 is 17 amino acids.

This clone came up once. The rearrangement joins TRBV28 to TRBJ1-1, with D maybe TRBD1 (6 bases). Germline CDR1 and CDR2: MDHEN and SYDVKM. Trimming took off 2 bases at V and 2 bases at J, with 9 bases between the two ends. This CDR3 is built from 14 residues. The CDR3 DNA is TGTGCCAGCAGTTTAAGGACAGCTAACACTGAAGCTTTCTTT. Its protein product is CASSLRTANTEAFF.

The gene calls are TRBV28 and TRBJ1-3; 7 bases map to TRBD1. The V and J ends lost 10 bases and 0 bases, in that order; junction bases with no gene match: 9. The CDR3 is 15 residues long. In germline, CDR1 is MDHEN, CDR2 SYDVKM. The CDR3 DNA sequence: TGTGCCACCTCCCCGGACAGGACCTCTGGAAACACCATATATTTT. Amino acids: CATSPDRTSGNTIYF.

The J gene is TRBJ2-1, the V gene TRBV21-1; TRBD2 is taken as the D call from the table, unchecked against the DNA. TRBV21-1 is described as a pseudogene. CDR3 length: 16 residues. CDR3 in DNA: TGTGCCAGCAGCAAAGCAGCGGGAGGGAGGGTCAATGAGCAGTTCTTC. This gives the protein CASSKAAGGRVNEQFF.

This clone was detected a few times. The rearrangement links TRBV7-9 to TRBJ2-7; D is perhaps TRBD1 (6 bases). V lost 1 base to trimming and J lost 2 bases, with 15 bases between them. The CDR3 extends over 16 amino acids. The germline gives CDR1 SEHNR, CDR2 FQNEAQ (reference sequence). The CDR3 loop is CASSLVSGRQAYEQYF. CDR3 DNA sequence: TGTGCCAGCAGCTTAGTAAGTGGGAGACAGGCCTACGAGCAGTACTTC.

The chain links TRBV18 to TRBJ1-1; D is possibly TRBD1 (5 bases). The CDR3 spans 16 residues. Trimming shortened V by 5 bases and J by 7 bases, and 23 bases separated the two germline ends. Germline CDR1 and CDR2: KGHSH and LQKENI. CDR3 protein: CASSAGVDLRGGEAFF. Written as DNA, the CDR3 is TGTGCCAGCTCAGCAGGTGTGGATCTCCGCGGGGGTGAAGCTTTCTTT.

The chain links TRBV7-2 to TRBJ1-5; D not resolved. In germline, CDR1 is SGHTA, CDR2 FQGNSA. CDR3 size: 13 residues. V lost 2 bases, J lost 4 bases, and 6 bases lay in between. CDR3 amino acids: CASSLLVNQPQHF. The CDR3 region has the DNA TGTGCCAGCAGCTTATTAGTTAATCAGCCCCAGCATTTT.

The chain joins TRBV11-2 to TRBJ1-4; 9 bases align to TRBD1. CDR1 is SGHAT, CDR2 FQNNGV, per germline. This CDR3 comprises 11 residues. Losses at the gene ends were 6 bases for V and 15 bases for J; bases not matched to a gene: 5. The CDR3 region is CASSMGQGLFF. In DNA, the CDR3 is TGTGCCAGCAGTATGGGACAGGGTTTGTTTTTT.

This CDR3 is CASSRAGTGGNYGYTF. The CDR3 region has the DNA TGCGCCAGCAGCCGAGCCGGGACAGGGGGGAATTATGGCTACACCTTC. This sequence joins TRBV4-1 and TRBJ1-2, with 11 positions matching TRBD1. The CDR3 has 16 amino acids. CDR1 is MGHRA and CDR2 is YSYEKL in the germline V gene. With 4 bases clipped from V and 5 bases from J, the junction kept 9 bases outside the gene matches.

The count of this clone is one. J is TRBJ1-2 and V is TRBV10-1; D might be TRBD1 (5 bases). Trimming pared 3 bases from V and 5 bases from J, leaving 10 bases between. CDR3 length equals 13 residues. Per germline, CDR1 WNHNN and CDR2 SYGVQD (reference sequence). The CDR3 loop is CASSDRVDYGYTF. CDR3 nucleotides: TGCGCCAGCAGTGACAGGGTTGATTATGGCTACACCTTC.

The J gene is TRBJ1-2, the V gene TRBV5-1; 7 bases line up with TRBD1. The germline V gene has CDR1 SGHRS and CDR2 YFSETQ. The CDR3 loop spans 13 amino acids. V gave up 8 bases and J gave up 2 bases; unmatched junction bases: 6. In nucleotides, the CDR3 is TGCGCCAGTAGACCGGACAGGAACTATGGCTACACCTTC. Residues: CASRPDRNYGYTF.

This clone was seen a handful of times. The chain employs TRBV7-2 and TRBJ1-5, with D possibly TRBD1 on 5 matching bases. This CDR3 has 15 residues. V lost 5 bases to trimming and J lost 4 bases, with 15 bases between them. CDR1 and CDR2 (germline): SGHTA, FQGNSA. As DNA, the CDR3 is TGTGCCAGCAGCCTCCTGGGGGGGGAGAATCAGCCCCAGCATTTT. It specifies CASSLLGGENQPQHF.

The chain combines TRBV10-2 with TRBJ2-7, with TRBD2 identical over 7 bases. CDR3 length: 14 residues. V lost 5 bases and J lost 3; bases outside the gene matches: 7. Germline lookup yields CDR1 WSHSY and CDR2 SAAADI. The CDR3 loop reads CASSLVGGGYEQYF. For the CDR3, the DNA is TGCGCCAGCAGTCTGGTGGGCGGGGGCTACGAGCAGTACTTC.

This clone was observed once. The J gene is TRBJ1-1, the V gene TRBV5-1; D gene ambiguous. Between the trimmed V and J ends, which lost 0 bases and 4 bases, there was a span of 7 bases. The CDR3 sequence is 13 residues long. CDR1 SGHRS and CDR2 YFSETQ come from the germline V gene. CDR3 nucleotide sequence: TGCGCCAGCAGCTTGGCGGAGCCCACTGAAGCTTTCTTT. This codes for CASSLAEPTEAFF. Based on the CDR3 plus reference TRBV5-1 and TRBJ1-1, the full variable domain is KAGVTQTPRYLIKTRGQQVTLSCSPISGHRSVSWYQQTPGQGLQFLFEYFSETQRNKGNFPGRFSGRQFSNSRSEMNVSTLELGDSALYLCASSLAEPTEAFFGQGTRLTVV.

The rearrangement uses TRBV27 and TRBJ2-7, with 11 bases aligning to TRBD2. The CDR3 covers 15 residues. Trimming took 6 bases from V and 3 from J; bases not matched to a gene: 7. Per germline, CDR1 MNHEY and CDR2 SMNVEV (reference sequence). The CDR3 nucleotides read TGTGCCAGCAGACTGGGGCTAGCGGGAGGCTACGAGCAGTACTTC. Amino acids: CASRLGLAGGYEQYF.

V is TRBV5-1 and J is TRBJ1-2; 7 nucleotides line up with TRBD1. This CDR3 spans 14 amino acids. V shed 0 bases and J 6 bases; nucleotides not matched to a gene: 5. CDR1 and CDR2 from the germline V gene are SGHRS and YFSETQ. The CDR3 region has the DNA TGCGCCAGCAGCTTGGAAGGACAGGACGATGGCTACACCTTC. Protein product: CASSLEGQDDGYTF.

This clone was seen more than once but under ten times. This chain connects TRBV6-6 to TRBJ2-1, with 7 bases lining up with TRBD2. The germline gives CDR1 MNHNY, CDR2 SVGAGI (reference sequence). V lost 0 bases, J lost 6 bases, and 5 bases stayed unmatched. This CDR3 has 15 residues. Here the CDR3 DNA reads TGTGCCAGCAGTTACTCAGCGGGACTGCTCAATGAGCAGTTCTTC. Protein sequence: CASSYSAGLLNEQFF.

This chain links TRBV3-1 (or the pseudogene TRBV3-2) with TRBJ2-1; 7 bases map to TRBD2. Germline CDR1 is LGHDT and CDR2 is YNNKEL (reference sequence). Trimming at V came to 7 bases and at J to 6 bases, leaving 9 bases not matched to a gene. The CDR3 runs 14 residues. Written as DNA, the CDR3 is TGTGCCAGCACCCCAAGGGGCGGGGGCAATGAGCAGTTCTTC. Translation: CASTPRGGGNEQFF.

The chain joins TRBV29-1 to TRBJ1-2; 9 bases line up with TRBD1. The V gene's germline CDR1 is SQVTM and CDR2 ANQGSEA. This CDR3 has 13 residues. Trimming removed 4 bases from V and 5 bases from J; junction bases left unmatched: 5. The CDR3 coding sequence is TGCAGCGTTGGGGACAGGGATTGGTATGGCTACACCTTC. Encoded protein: CSVGDRDWYGYTF.

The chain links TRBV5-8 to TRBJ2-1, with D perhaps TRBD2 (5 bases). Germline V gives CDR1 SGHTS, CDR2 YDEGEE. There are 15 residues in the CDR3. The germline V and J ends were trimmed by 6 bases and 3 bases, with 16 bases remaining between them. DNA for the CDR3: TGTGCCAGCACCGACATCGAGGGCGGCTACAATGAGCAGTTCTTC. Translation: CASTDIEGGYNEQFF. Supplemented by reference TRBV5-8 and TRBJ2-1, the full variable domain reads EAGVTQSPTHLIKTRGQQATLRCSPISGHTSVYWYQQALGLGLQFLLWYDEGEERNRGNFPPRFSGRQFPNYSSELNVNALELEDSALYLCASTDIEGGYNEQFFGPGTRLTVL.

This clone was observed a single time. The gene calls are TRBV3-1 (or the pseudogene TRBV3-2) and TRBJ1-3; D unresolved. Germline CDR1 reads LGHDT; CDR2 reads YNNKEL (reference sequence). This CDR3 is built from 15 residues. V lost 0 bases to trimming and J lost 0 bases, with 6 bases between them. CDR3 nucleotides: TGTGCCAGCAGCCAAGACAGTCACTCTGGAAACACCATATATTTT. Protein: CASSQDSHSGNTIYF.

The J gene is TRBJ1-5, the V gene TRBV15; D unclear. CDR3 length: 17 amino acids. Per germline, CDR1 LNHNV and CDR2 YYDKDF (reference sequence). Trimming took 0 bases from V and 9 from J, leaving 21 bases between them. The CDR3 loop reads CATSRDLLGRVAGPQHF. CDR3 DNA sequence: TGTGCCACCAGCAGAGATCTTCTCGGGCGGGTAGCGGGGCCCCAGCATTTT.

The CDR3 DNA reads as TGTGCCACCGAGGGACTAGCGGGAGGGGTCGGGGAGCTGTTTTTT. Its protein product is CATEGLAGGVGELFF. The chain uses TRBV11-2 and TRBJ2-2; TRBD2 agrees at 16 bases. Germline V CDR1 and CDR2: SGHAT, FQNNGV. The CDR3 runs 15 residues. V lost 10 bases and J lost 7; bases outside the gene matches: 6.

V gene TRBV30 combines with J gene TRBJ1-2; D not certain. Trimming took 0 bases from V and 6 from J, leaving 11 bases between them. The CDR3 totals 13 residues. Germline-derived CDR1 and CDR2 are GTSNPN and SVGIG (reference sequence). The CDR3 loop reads CAWSVGGYHGYTF. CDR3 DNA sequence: TGTGCCTGGAGTGTTGGAGGGTATCATGGCTACACCTTC.